This entry lists 17 T cell receptor beta chains sequenced from one sample in a study of T cells in localized non-small cell lung cancer. Clones were sequenced by immunoSEQ multiplex PCR, and TCRdb holds only the in-frame ones, with some missing. The sample carries fewer than 40,000 clones, 85% to 95% recorded once. Sequenced here: peripheral blood, sampled before any cancer treatment. Receptors were obtained from a female donor aged 60 or older with stage I lung adenocarcinoma.

The rearrangement links TRBV2 to TRBJ1-4, with D possibly TRBD1 on 5 matching bases. In germline, CDR1 is SNHLY, CDR2 FYNNEI. The CDR3 consists of 17 residues. V was cut by 6 bases and J by 4 bases, with 21 bases left in between. The chain's CDR3 is CASREGRGGESNEKLFF. The CDR3 DNA follows: TGTGCCAGCAGGGAGGGTAGGGGCGGGGAGAGTAATGAAAAACTGTTTTTT.

The CDR3 loop reads CAWSSPSGEQYV. The CDR3 DNA reads as TGTGCCTGGAGTAGCCCTTCGGGAGAGCAGTACGTC. The chain uses TRBV30 and TRBJ2-7; D is perhaps TRBD2 (5 bases). Trimming took 2 bases from V and 7 from J, leaving 12 bases between them. There are 12 residues in the CDR3. CDR1 and CDR2 (germline): GTSNPN, SVGIG (reference sequence).

This clone turned up a few times. The chain carries TRBV19 and TRBJ1-3; 10 positions agree with TRBD1. CDR1 is LNHDA, CDR2 SQIVND, per germline (reference sequence). The CDR3 loop spans 13 amino acids. Trimming cost V 9 bases and J 7 bases; bases outside gene matches: 6. CDR3 sequence (DNA): TGTGCCAGCCACCCGGGACAGGGGAACACCATATATTTT. Translation: CASHPGQGNTIYF.

The V and J genes are TRBV21-1 and TRBJ1-1; the tabulated D call, TRBD1, remains unverified against the DNA. TRBV21-1 is designated a pseudogene. The length of the CDR3 is 17 residues. The CDR3, as DNA: TGTGCCAGCAGCAAAGATCAGGGGGCGTGCATGAACACTGAAGCTTTCTTT. Its protein is CASSKDQGACMNTEAFF.

The DNA for the CDR3 is TGTGCCATCAGTGAGTCAACTAGCGGGAGAATCGGGGAGCTGTTTTTT. The encoded protein is CAISESTSGRIGELFF. The chain recombines TRBV10-3 with TRBJ2-2; TRBD2 aligns across 11 bases. The germline V gene has CDR1 ENHRY and CDR2 SYGVKD. The CDR3 sequence is 16 residues long. Trimming took 0 bases from V and 7 from J; bases not matched to a gene: 4.

The chain links TRBV7-9 to TRBJ2-6, with D possibly matching TRBD1 (6 bases). This CDR3 has 17 amino acids. The V and J ends lost 5 bases and 0 bases respectively, with 14 bases between them. Germline lookup yields CDR1 SEHNR and CDR2 FQNEAQ (reference sequence). CDR3 nucleotide sequence: TGTGCCAGCAGCCCCTGGACAGTGATCTCTGGGGCCAACGTCCTGACTTTC. It encodes CASSPWTVISGANVLTF.

The chain uses TRBV27 and TRBJ1-2; D is unclear. The CDR3 contains 13 residues. V was cut by 5 bases and J by 4 bases, with 11 bases left in between. Germline V CDR1 and CDR2: MNHEY, SMNVEV (reference sequence). The CDR3 bases are TGTGCCAGCAGTCCCTTGGGTCTCTATGGCTACACCTTC. Its protein is CASSPLGLYGYTF.

V gene TRBV6-6 combines with J gene TRBJ2-3; 14 bases are shared with TRBD2. Germline values: CDR1 MNHNY, CDR2 SVGAGI (reference sequence). This CDR3 contains 16 residues. Losses at the gene ends were 4 bases for V and 4 bases for J; bases not matched to a gene: 4. CDR3 nucleotide sequence: TGTGCCAGCAGTTCAGGGACTAGCGGGAGCGCAGATACGCAGTATTTT. Protein sequence: CASSSGTSGSADTQYF.

The DNA of the CDR3 is TGTGCCAGCAGCGGGGCCGGGACAGGATCAATGAACACTGAAGCTTTCTTT. It is translated as CASSGAGTGSMNTEAFF. The chain is built from TRBV9 and TRBJ1-1, with 8 bases identical to TRBD1. CDR1 and CDR2 (germline): SGDLS, YYNGEE. This CDR3 region has 17 residues. V was pared by 3 bases and J by 0 bases, with 10 bases of the junction left unmatched.

This clone was seen a single time. The chain recombines TRBV6-1 with TRBJ1-1; D is perhaps TRBD1 (6 bases). Germline CDR1 MNHNS, CDR2 SASEGT. CDR3 length: 14 amino acids. V lost 10 bases to trimming and J lost 5 bases, with 20 bases between them. CDR3: CATSRMGARTEAFF. The DNA for the CDR3 is TGTGCCACCTCTCGTATGGGGGCGAGAACTGAAGCTTTCTTT.

V is TRBV7-9 and J is TRBJ1-3, with D maybe TRBD1 (6 bases). CDR3 length equals 15 residues. Trimming took off 0 bases at V and 2 bases at J, with 8 bases between the two ends. Germline loops: CDR1 SEHNR, CDR2 FQNEAQ (reference sequence). The CDR3 nucleotides are TGTGCCAGCAGCTTAGCGGCAGGGGCTGGAAACACCATATATTTT. Translated: CASSLAAGAGNTIYF.

This clone was observed a few times. For the CDR3, the DNA is TGTGCCAGTAGTCCCCAGGGTGCCACTGAAGCTTTCTTT. This translates into CASSPQGATEAFF. This sequence joins TRBV19 and TRBJ1-1, with D maybe TRBD1 (5 bases). Trimming removed 5 bases from V and 4 bases from J, with 11 bases in between. The CDR3 sequence is 13 residues long. CDR1 LNHDA and CDR2 SQIVND come from the germline V gene (reference sequence).

The chain combines TRBV18 with TRBJ1-1, with D tentatively TRBD1 (5 bases). CDR1 is KGHSH and CDR2 is LQKENI in the germline V gene. The germline V and J ends were trimmed by 0 bases and 8 bases, with 16 bases remaining between them. The CDR3 extends over 15 amino acids. DNA for the CDR3: TGTGCCAGCTCACCACCGAATCGTGCAGGGTCAGAAGCTTTCTTT. This translates into CASSPPNRAGSEAFF.

The chain carries TRBV5-1 and TRBJ2-3, with D possibly being TRBD2 (5 bases). V was pared by 3 bases and J by 3 bases, with 5 bases between. Germline CDR1 is SGHRS and CDR2 is YFSETQ. The CDR3 has 12 residues. In DNA form, the CDR3 reads TGCGCCAGCAGCTCGGGGACAGATACGCAGTATTTT. It encodes CASSSGTDTQYF.

The chain combines TRBV10-3 with TRBJ2-2; D ambiguous. Trimming cost V 0 bases and J 9 bases, with 8 bases left between them. CDR1 ENHRY and CDR2 SYGVKD come from the germline V gene. The CDR3 runs to 13 residues. CDR3 nucleotide sequence: TGTGCCATCAGTGAGTCCGACGTTCGGGAGCTGTTTTTT. This encodes CAISESDVRELFF.

This sequence joins TRBV13 and TRBJ2-1; 8 bases line up with TRBD2. Looked up from germline, CDR1 is PRHDT and CDR2 is FYEKMQ (reference sequence). The CDR3 is 16 residues long. The V segment lost 5 bases and the J segment 5 bases; nucleotides outside the gene matches: 11. CDR3 nucleotides: TGTGCCAGCAGCAGTAGGGTGCTAGCGGGTAACAATGAGCAGTTCTTC. The encoded protein is CASSSRVLAGNNEQFF.

The V gene is TRBV5-1, the J gene TRBJ2-1, with 7 nucleotides matching TRBD2. This CDR3 has 15 residues. Germline CDR1 and CDR2: SGHRS and YFSETQ. The trim removed 3 bases at V and 7 bases at J, leaving 10 bases unmatched. The CDR3 DNA reads TGCGCCAGCAGCTCTGAACCAGGGACTACGAATGAGCAGTTCTTC. It encodes CASSSEPGTTNEQFF.